This T cell receptor beta chain comes out of a study of metastatic and nonmetastatic thyroid tumors. This clone was counted ten times or more. Germline values: CDR1 LNHDA, CDR2 SQIVND (reference sequence). With 3 bases removed from V and 7 bases from J, the gap between germline ends came to 13 bases. This CDR3 comprises 14 residues. Every patient was untreated before thyroid surgery. MiXCR was used by TCRdb to re-call the PCR reads. This sample has about 30,000 clones; 20% to 30% occur once, and the top ten carry about 9%. V and J are TRBV19 and TRBJ1-5, with D unresolved. Sequencing input: blood. The origin of this receptor is a female donor with papillary thyroid cancer or a benign thyroid nodule (not recorded which). Some clones in this sample may be carry-over from other donors' samples. The CDR3 DNA reads as TGTGCCAGTAGTATCCGGAGGGCACCCCAGCCCCAGCATTTT. It encodes CASSIRRAPQPQHF.